What follows describes a single T cell receptor (beta chain). The CDR3 consists of 13 residues. Germline loops: CDR1 SGHAT, CDR2 FQNNGV. V was trimmed by 8 bases and J by 2 bases, leaving 10 bases between them. These data originate in a study of blood T cell repertoires in COVID-19. Data came from immunoSEQ multiplex PCR; TCRdb stores just in-frame clones and leaves some out. The sample holds more than 300,000 clones, around 87% seen once. This TCR derives from a man between 40 and 49 years old in a cohort exposed to, infected with or recovered from COVID-19 (not recorded which). This chain links TRBV11-2 with TRBJ1-3, with a possible D match to TRBD1 (5 bases). Sequencing was performed on PBMCs or T cells enriched from blood (not recorded which). CDR3 coding DNA: TGTGCCAGCGGGAGGACACCTGGAAACACCATATATTTT. Residues: CASGRTPGNTIYF.